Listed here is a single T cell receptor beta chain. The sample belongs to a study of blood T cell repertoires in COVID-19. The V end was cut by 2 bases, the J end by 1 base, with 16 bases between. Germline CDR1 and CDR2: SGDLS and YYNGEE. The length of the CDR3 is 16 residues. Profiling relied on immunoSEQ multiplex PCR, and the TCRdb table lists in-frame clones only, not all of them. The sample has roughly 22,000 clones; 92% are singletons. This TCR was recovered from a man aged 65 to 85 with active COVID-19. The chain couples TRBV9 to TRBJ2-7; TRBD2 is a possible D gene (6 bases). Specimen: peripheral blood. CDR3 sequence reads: CASSVGPAGLSYEQYF. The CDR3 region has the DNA TGTGCCAGCAGCGTCGGTCCAGCGGGCCTATCCTACGAGCAGTACTTC.